One and the same sample provided the 23 T cell receptor beta chains below, sequenced in a study of shared clonotypes between healthy human individuals. Assay: immunoSEQ multiplex PCR; the TCRdb copy retains only in-frame clones and omits some. The sample records approximately 530,000 clones, about 96% being singletons. The sample was naive CD4+ T cells sorted from blood. Documented subset: CD45RA+ positively selected. These receptors were obtained from a woman aged 25 to 39 in good health.

A single count supports this clone. The rearrangement joins TRBV5-1 to TRBJ2-3, with TRBD2 as a possible D gene (5 bases). The CDR3 has 13 residues. V was pared by 4 bases and J by 4 bases, with 10 bases between. The germline V gene has CDR1 SGHRS and CDR2 YFSETQ. CDR3 amino acids: CASSQLVSDTQYF. DNA for the CDR3: TGCGCCAGCAGCCAACTAGTCTCAGATACGCAGTATTTT.

The rearrangement links TRBV20-1 to TRBJ1-1; D unresolved. The CDR3 consists of 11 residues. Trimming stripped 6 bases from V and 5 bases from J, with 10 bases between. Germline V CDR1 and CDR2: DFQATT, SNEGSKA (reference sequence). CDR3 DNA: TGCAGTGCCACTCCTAGTACTGAAGCTTTCTTT. Translated, it gives CSATPSTEAFF.

J is TRBJ2-5 and V is TRBV11-2, with 12 bases identical to TRBD2. The V and J ends lost 3 bases and 6 bases, in that order; junction bases with no gene match: 14. Germline values: CDR1 SGHAT, CDR2 FQNNGV. This CDR3 has 18 residues. CDR3 nucleotide sequence: TGTGCCAGCAGCTTGGGGTTTCTAGCGGGAGGGCCCAAAAAGACCCAGTACTTC. It codes for CASSLGFLAGGPKKTQYF.

The chain has TRBV6-5 and TRBJ1-3; D is undetermined. Trimming took 0 bases from V and 0 from J, leaving 9 bases between them. Germline lookup yields CDR1 MNHEY and CDR2 SVGAGI. This CDR3 has 16 amino acids. The CDR3 sequence is CASSYSRGISGNTIYF. The CDR3 coding sequence is TGTGCCAGCAGTTACTCACGAGGCATCTCTGGAAACACCATATATTTT.

V and J are TRBV6-5 and TRBJ2-5, with no clear D. The V gene lost 0 bases and the J gene lost 1 base, with 9 bases spanning the gap. Looked up from germline, CDR1 is MNHEY and CDR2 is SVGAGI. This CDR3 region has 15 residues. The CDR3 region has the DNA TGTGCCAGCAGTTACTCCCCAGTCTTCCAAGAGACCCAGTACTTC. This gives the protein CASSYSPVFQETQYF.

The chain links TRBV2 to TRBJ1-4, with D possibly matching TRBD1 (6 bases). Germline V CDR1 and CDR2: SNHLY, FYNNEI. The V and J ends lost 10 bases and 4 bases respectively, with 28 bases between them. This CDR3 is built from 18 residues. This CDR3 reads CATRLGAAAGGFNEKLFF. CDR3 nucleotide sequence: TGTGCCACCAGATTGGGGGCAGCCGCGGGAGGATTTAATGAAAAACTGTTTTTT. Variable domain in full (rest from reference TRBV2 and TRBJ1-4): EPEVTQTPSHQVTQMGQEVILRCVPISNHLYFYWYRQILGQKVEFLVSFYNNEISEKSEIFDDQFSVERPDGSNFTLKIRSTKLEDSAMYFCATRLGAAAGGFNEKLFFGSGTQLSVL.

This chain joins TRBV19 and TRBJ2-5; 9 bases map to TRBD1. CDR3 size: 16 residues. Germline V lookup: CDR1 LNHDA, CDR2 SQIVND (reference sequence). V trimming: 5 bases; J trimming: 5 bases; junction bases outside the gene matches: 12. CDR3 amino acids: CASSPHTGGGGETQYF. DNA for the CDR3: TGTGCCAGTAGTCCGCACACAGGGGGCGGTGGGGAGACCCAGTACTTC. Using reference TRBV19 and TRBJ2-5 for the parts outside the CDR3, the full variable domain is DGGITQSPKYLFRKEGQNVTLSCEQNLNHDAMYWYRQDPGQGLRLIYYSQIVNDFQKGDIAEGYSVSREKKESFPLTVTSAQKNPTAFYLCASSPHTGGGGETQYFGPGTRLLVL.

V gene TRBV6-6 combines with J gene TRBJ1-2, with 7 bases lining up with TRBD1. Trimming removed 5 bases from V and 8 bases from J; junction bases left unmatched: 11. Germline V gene sequence: CDR1 MNHNY, CDR2 SVGAGI (reference sequence). The CDR3 is 14 amino acids. In nucleotides, the CDR3 is TGTGCCAGCAGTCCCCAAGACAGGGTGGTAGGCTACACCTTC. As protein: CASSPQDRVVGYTF.

This chain connects TRBV19 to TRBJ2-5; D ambiguous. CDR3 length equals 12 residues. V shed 5 bases and J shed 1 base, with 5 bases lying between them. CDR1 is LNHDA, CDR2 SQIVND, per germline (reference sequence). DNA for the CDR3: TGTGCCAGTAGTGGGATCCAAGAGACCCAGTACTTC. The encoded protein is CASSGIQETQYF.

The chain couples TRBV7-3 to TRBJ1-6; 8 bases match TRBD1. The junction had 4 bases not matched to a gene; V was cut back by 5 bases and J by 7 bases. The germline gives CDR1 SGHTA, CDR2 FQGTGA. The CDR3 is made up of 14 amino acids. The CDR3 DNA is TGTGCCAGCAGCCCGGGACAGGAGAATTCACCCCTCCACTTT. Protein: CASSPGQENSPLHF.

For the CDR3, the DNA is TGTGCCAGCAGCTATAGCGGAAACACAGATACGCAGTATTTT. This codes for CASSYSGNTDTQYF. The rearrangement links TRBV6-4 to TRBJ2-3; tentatively, D is TRBD2 (6 bases). V gave up 6 bases and J gave up 2 bases, with 12 bases separating them. This CDR3 contains 14 residues. Per the germline V gene, CDR1 is MRHNA and CDR2 is SNTAGT.

The chain employs TRBV27 and TRBJ2-7, with D maybe TRBD2 (6 bases). Trimming stripped 7 bases from V and 0 bases from J, with 16 bases between. In germline, CDR1 is MNHEY, CDR2 SMNVEV (reference sequence). CDR3 length: 15 amino acids. CDR3 in amino acids: CASILLGRGSYEQYF. As DNA, the CDR3 is TGTGCCAGCATCCTCCTAGGGCGGGGCTCCTACGAGCAGTACTTC.

The chain is built from TRBV27 and TRBJ2-2; a weak D match, TRBD1 (5 bases). The CDR3 is 15 amino acids. Germline CDR1 is MNHEY and CDR2 is SMNVEV (reference sequence). Trimming removed 8 bases at V and 4 bases at J, with 17 bases between. Written as DNA, the CDR3 is TGTGCCAGCGGGCCGATAGGGGAAGGCACCGGGGAGCTGTTTTTT. Protein product: CASGPIGEGTGELFF.

The CDR3 sequence is CASSLKDRGRTYEQYF. CDR3 sequence (DNA): TGTGCCAGCAGCTTAAAAGACAGGGGAAGGACCTACGAGCAGTACTTC. The V call is TRBV5-4, the J call TRBJ2-7; TRBD1 agrees at 8 bases. Trimming took 2 bases from V and 2 from J; bases not matched to a gene: 9. The CDR3 length is 16 residues. Germline V gene lookup returns CDR1 SGHNT and CDR2 YYREEE (reference sequence).

This chain uses TRBV7-3 with TRBJ2-2; possibly TRBD1 or TRBD2 for D (5 bases each). The CDR3 extends over 18 amino acids. Germline CDR1 SGHTA, CDR2 FQGTGA. V was clipped by 0 bases and J by 4 bases, with 18 bases between them. The CDR3 loop reads CASSLTGRGWGSTGELFF. For the CDR3, the DNA is TGTGCCAGCAGCTTAACGGGGAGAGGCTGGGGCTCCACCGGGGAGCTGTTTTTT.

The genes are TRBV18 and TRBJ1-1, with TRBD1 matching over 9 bases. V lost 2 bases and J lost 4; bases outside the gene matches: 8. Looked up from germline, CDR1 is KGHSH and CDR2 is LQKENI. CDR3 size: 16 residues. This CDR3 reads CASSPTGGLLRTEAFF. The CDR3 DNA is TGTGCCAGCTCACCAACAGGGGGCTTACTGCGCACTGAAGCTTTCTTT.

V and J are TRBV6-1 and TRBJ2-3; TRBD1 agrees at 8 bases. CDR1 and CDR2 (germline): MNHNS, SASEGT. The CDR3 loop spans 16 amino acids. With 0 bases clipped from V and 5 bases from J, the junction kept 7 bases outside the gene matches. The CDR3: CASSEAGQGGGDTQYF. CDR3 in DNA: TGTGCCAGCAGTGAAGCCGGACAGGGAGGAGGAGATACGCAGTATTTT.

The genes are TRBV15 and TRBJ2-1, with TRBD2 matching 9 bases. Germline trimming cut 1 base from V and 4 bases from J; bases unmatched to any gene: 5. The CDR3 covers 16 residues. Germline V lookup: CDR1 LNHNV, CDR2 YYDKDF (reference sequence). The CDR3 protein is CATSRGLAGLYNEQFF. Written as DNA, the CDR3 is TGTGCCACCAGCAGAGGGCTAGCGGGACTATACAATGAGCAGTTCTTC. The full variable domain, rest sourced from reference TRBV15 and TRBJ2-1, is DAMVIQNPRYQVTQFGKPVTLSCSQTLNHNVMYWYQQKSSQAPKLLFHYYDKDFNNEADTPDNFQSRRPNTSFCFLDIRSPGLGDTAMYLCATSRGLAGLYNEQFFGPGTRLTVL.

The chain links TRBV5-1 to TRBJ2-7; D unresolved. Deletions cut 6 bases from V and 0 bases from J, with 7 bases between. The V gene's germline CDR1 is SGHRS and CDR2 YFSETQ. The CDR3 covers 12 residues. The DNA for the CDR3 is TGCGCCAGCACCGGCAGCTCCTACGAGCAGTACTTC. Encoded protein: CASTGSSYEQYF.

This chain joins TRBV29-1 and TRBJ2-1; D gene uncertain. The germline CDR1 and CDR2 sequences are SQVTM and ANQGSEA. The V and J ends lost 4 bases and 4 bases respectively, with 14 bases between them. This CDR3 is built from 14 residues. The CDR3 sequence is CSVVKAWVYNEQFF. The CDR3 nucleotides are TGCAGCGTTGTAAAAGCTTGGGTTTACAATGAGCAGTTCTTC.

The chain uses TRBV28 and TRBJ2-5, with 7 bases aligning to TRBD1. The CDR3 contains 14 residues. The V segment lost 8 bases and the J segment 4 bases; nucleotides outside the gene matches: 10. The germline gives CDR1 MDHEN, CDR2 SYDVKM. Written as DNA, the CDR3 is TGTGCCAGCGCCACCAGGGGGTTCGTAGAGACCCAGTACTTC. Amino acid sequence: CASATRGFVETQYF.

The chain joins TRBV10-3 to TRBJ2-1; a weak D match, TRBD2 (6 bases). The V end lost 10 bases, the J end lost 5 bases, and 15 bases lay between the germline ends. CDR3 length equals 13 residues. Germline CDR1 and CDR2: ENHRY and SYGVKD. CDR3 DNA sequence: TGTGCCACCCGGGACTCCCTCCACAATGAGCAGTTCTTC. This translates into CATRDSLHNEQFF.

This chain uses TRBV19 with TRBJ2-6; D ambiguous. V was shortened by 3 bases and J by 4 bases, with 10 bases between the two germline ends. Looked up from germline, CDR1 is LNHDA and CDR2 is SQIVND (reference sequence). The CDR3 length is 15 residues. This CDR3 is CASSITGPGANVLTF. CDR3 DNA sequence: TGTGCCAGTAGTATCACCGGGCCCGGGGCCAACGTCCTGACTTTC. The whole variable domain, filled in from reference TRBV19 and TRBJ2-6, reads DGGITQSPKYLFRKEGQNVTLSCEQNLNHDAMYWYRQDPGQGLRLIYYSQIVNDFQKGDIAEGYSVSREKKESFPLTVTSAQKNPTAFYLCASSITGPGANVLTFGAGSRLTVL.